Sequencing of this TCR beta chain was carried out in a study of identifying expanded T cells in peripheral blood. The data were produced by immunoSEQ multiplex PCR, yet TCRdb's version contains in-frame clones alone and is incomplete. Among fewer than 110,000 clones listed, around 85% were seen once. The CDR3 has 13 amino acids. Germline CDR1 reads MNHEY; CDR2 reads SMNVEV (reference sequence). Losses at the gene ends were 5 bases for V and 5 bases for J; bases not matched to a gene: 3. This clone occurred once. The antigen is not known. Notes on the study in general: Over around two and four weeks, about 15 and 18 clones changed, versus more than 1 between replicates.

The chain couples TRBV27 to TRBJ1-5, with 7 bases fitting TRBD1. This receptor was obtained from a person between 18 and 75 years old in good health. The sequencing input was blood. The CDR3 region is CASSLTGDQPQHF. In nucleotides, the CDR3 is TGTGCCAGCAGTCTAACAGGGGATCAGCCCCAGCATTTT.